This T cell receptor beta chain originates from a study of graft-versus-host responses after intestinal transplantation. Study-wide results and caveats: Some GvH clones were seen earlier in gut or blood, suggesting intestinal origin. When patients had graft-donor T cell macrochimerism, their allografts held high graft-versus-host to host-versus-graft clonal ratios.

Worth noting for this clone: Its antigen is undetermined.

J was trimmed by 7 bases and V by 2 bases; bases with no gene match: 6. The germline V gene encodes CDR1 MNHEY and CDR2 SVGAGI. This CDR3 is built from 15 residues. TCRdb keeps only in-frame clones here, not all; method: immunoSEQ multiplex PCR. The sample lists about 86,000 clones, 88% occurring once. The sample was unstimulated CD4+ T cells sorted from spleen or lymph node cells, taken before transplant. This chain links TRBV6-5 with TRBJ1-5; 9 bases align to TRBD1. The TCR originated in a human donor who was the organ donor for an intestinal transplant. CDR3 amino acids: CASSYDRGSRQPQHF. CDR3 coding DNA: TGTGCCAGCAGTTACGACAGGGGGTCGCGGCAGCCCCAGCATTTT.